The 9 T cell receptor beta chains in this list originate from one sample, sequenced in a study of CXCR3-negative and CXCR3-positive naive CD8 T cells. Study outcomes and limitations: More hydrophobic TRB CDR3s were found in CXCR3-positive naive cells than in CXCR3-negative naive cells.

Their recognized antigens are unknown. UMI-tagged TRB cDNA libraries were built via 5' RACE. With the 5' RACE reads reprocessed, TCRdb shows one record per CDR3 protein and no DNA. The data show about 150,000 distinct CDR3 sequences, and the top ten clones hold about 0.44%. Sequenced material: naive CXCR3+ CD8+ T cells from blood. Subset specified: CD45RO-CCR7+CD27+CD95- naive CD8+ T cells expressing CXCR3 (TNR3+). The source is a human donor in good health. Some clones in this sample may be carry-over from other donors' samples.

The chain has TRBV28 and TRBJ1-1. Per germline, CDR1 MDHEN and CDR2 SYDVKM. The CDR3 sequence is 14 residues long. This CDR3 is CAVILGVTNTEAFF.

V and J are TRBV6-2 or TRBV6-3 and TRBJ2-1; TCRdb outputs TRBD2, but without DNA this stays unchecked. This CDR3 is 15 amino acids long. The germline CDR1 and CDR2 sequences are MNHEY and SVGEGT. Here the CDR3 reads CASSDVLAGGDVQFF.

The chain is built from TRBV10-2 and TRBJ2-7. The germline V gene has CDR1 WSHSY and CDR2 SAAADI. The CDR3 is 13 amino acids. CDR3 region: CASSGGRAYEQYF.

The rearrangement joins TRBV11-1 to TRBJ2-7; TCRdb picks TRBD1, but there is no DNA to check that call. This CDR3 is built from 14 residues. CDR1 SGHAT and CDR2 FQDESV come from the germline V gene (reference sequence). The CDR3 sequence is CASSLIGGSYEQYF.

The chain links TRBV29-1 to TRBJ2-7. Germline V CDR1 and CDR2: SQVTM, ANQGSEA. The CDR3 is made up of 12 amino acids. The CDR3 reads CSVEEKRNEQYF.

The rearrangement uses TRBV13 and TRBJ2-7; TCRdb proposes TRBD2, but this gene call is untestable without DNA. The CDR3 is made up of 19 amino acids. The germline gives CDR1 PRHDT, CDR2 FYEKMQ (reference sequence). The CDR3 region is CASSLRLGLAGDRDYEQYF.

The chain combines TRBV20-1 with TRBJ2-4; without DNA, the TCRdb call of TRBD1 cannot be checked. CDR1 and CDR2 (germline): DFQATT, SNEGSKA (reference sequence). The CDR3 runs to 13 residues. The CDR3 protein is CSARDWGQNIQYF.

V gene TRBV14 combines with J gene TRBJ2-5; TCRdb designates TRBD1, a call that cannot be tested without DNA. Germline CDR1 and CDR2: SGHDN and FVKESK. The CDR3 totals 16 residues. The CDR3 loop reads CASSSRAAGGLETQYF. The variable domain in full, with the rest retrieved from reference TRBV14 and TRBJ2-5, is EAGVTQFPSHSVIEKGQTVTLRCDPISGHDNLYWYRRVMGKEIKFLLHFVKESKQDESGMPNNRFLAERTGGTYSTLKVQPAELEDSGVYFCASSSRAAGGLETQYFGPGTRLLVL.

The chain links TRBV12-3 or TRBV12-4 to TRBJ1-1; TCRdb lists TRBD1, though no DNA is available to test this call. The CDR3 runs to 14 residues. CDR3 sequence: CASSSITGSPEAFF.